These T cell receptor beta chains were read from a single sample in a study of Ad26.COV2.S vaccination and SARS-CoV-2 variants. TCRdb's copy holds only in-frame clones and misses some; the assay was immunoSEQ multiplex PCR. The sample carries a few hundred thousand clones, around 90% recorded once. This material consisted of peripheral blood, taken in a trial of Ad26.COV2.S vaccine versus placebo. All receptors derive from a person between 18 and 65 years old who received the Ad26.COV2.S COVID-19 vaccine or a placebo. Both conserved end residues are part of each CDR3. The D gene is left open where the match is weak. Only some rows state a clone size, as once, few, many or a class for expanded clones.

j_call: TRBJ2-7; clone_size: .; v_call: TRBV5-1; d_call: TRBD2; cdr3_nt: TGCGCCAGCAGCTTGGGTCCTAGCGGGGGCTCCTACGAGCAGTACTTC; cdr3_aa: CASSLGPSGGSYEQYF
j_call: TRBJ2-1; clone_size: .; v_call: TRBV10-3; d_call: .; cdr3_nt: TGTGCCATCAGTGAGTCGAACTCCGGGCAGTTCTTC; cdr3_aa: CAISESNSGQFF
j_call: TRBJ1-1; clone_size: .; v_call: TRBV6-5; d_call: .; cdr3_nt: TGTGCCAGCAGTCCAAGGGGGAGCAGCACTGAAGCTTTCTTT; cdr3_aa: CASSPRGSSTEAFF
j_call: TRBJ2-3; clone_size: .; v_call: TRBV11-2; d_call: .; cdr3_nt: TGTGCCAGCAGATTCCGTACAGGGGGAGGGCGTCCAGATACGCAGTATTTT; cdr3_aa: CASRFRTGGGRPDTQYF
j_call: TRBJ2-2; clone_size: .; v_call: TRBV6-6; d_call: TRBD2; cdr3_nt: TGTGCCCTCCGGGGGGGTTCCACCGGGGAGCTGTTTTTT; cdr3_aa: CALRGGSTGELFF
j_call: TRBJ2-3; clone_size: .; v_call: TRBV6-4; d_call: TRBD2; cdr3_nt: TGTGCCAGCAGTGCATCAGCGGGAGCTAGGAATACGCAGTATTTT; cdr3_aa: CASSASAGARNTQYF
j_call: TRBJ1-5; clone_size: .; v_call: TRBV6-2/TRBV6-3; d_call: .; cdr3_nt: TGTGCCAGCAGTTACTCGAGTGGGGGCAGCGGCAATCAGCCCCAGCATTTT; cdr3_aa: CASSYSSGGSGNQPQHF
j_call: TRBJ2-2; clone_size: .; v_call: TRBV11-3; d_call: .; cdr3_nt: TGTGCCAGCAGCGGGCAGACCGGGGAGCTGTTTTTT; cdr3_aa: CASSGQTGELFF
j_call: TRBJ2-7; clone_size: .; v_call: TRBV5-5; d_call: .; cdr3_nt: TGTGCCAGCAGCTTGGCCCATTTGTCCTACGAGCAGTACTTC; cdr3_aa: CASSLAHLSYEQYF
j_call: TRBJ2-1; clone_size: .; v_call: TRBV4-2; d_call: TRBD2; cdr3_nt: TGTGCCAGCAGCCAAGCGCGGGAGGGAACTCATGAGCAGTTCTTC; cdr3_aa: CASSQAREGTHEQFF
j_call: TRBJ1-2; clone_size: .; v_call: TRBV9; d_call: TRBD1; cdr3_nt: TGTGCCAGCAGCGTAGGCAATCCAGGACAGGACTATGGCTACACCTTC; cdr3_aa: CASSVGNPGQDYGYTF
j_call: TRBJ2-3; clone_size: .; v_call: TRBV27; d_call: TRBD1; cdr3_nt: TGTGCCAGCAGTTCCCGACAGGGCCCTCGAGATACGCAGTATTTT; cdr3_aa: CASSSRQGPRDTQYF
j_call: TRBJ2-3; clone_size: .; v_call: TRBV5-1; d_call: .; cdr3_nt: TGCGCCAGCAGCTCCCCGGGCGGCGGGGGCCTATGGGGCACAGATACGCAGTATTTT; cdr3_aa: CASSSPGGGGLWGTDTQYF
j_call: TRBJ2-1; clone_size: .; v_call: TRBV10-3; d_call: .; cdr3_nt: TGTGCCATCAGTGACCCAAGTGAGCAGTTCTTC; cdr3_aa: CAISDPSEQFF
j_call: TRBJ2-3; clone_size: .; v_call: TRBV29-1; d_call: .; cdr3_nt: TGCAGCGTCCTCGTTGAGGGGACCACAGATACGCAGTATTTT; cdr3_aa: CSVLVEGTTDTQYF
j_call: TRBJ2-5; clone_size: .; v_call: TRBV24-1; d_call: TRBD1; cdr3_nt: TGTGCCACCAGTGATTCACGGACAGGCGGGGAGACCCAGTACTTC; cdr3_aa: CATSDSRTGGETQYF
j_call: TRBJ1-1; clone_size: .; v_call: TRBV5-1; d_call: TRBD1; cdr3_nt: TGCGCCAGCAGCTTTTACCAGGGGGGCCCAAACACTGAAGCTTTCTTT; cdr3_aa: CASSFYQGGPNTEAFF
j_call: TRBJ2-2; clone_size: .; v_call: TRBV4-3; d_call: TRBD1; cdr3_nt: TGCGCCAGCAGCCAAGGGGACAGGGATACCGGGGAGCTGTTTTTT; cdr3_aa: CASSQGDRDTGELFF
j_call: TRBJ1-3; clone_size: .; v_call: TRBV12-5; d_call: .; cdr3_nt: TGTGCTAGTGGTTCTCTCGGCCCTGGAGGAAACACCATATATTTT; cdr3_aa: CASGSLGPGGNTIYF
j_call: TRBJ1-5; clone_size: .; v_call: TRBV4-3; d_call: .; cdr3_nt: TGCGCCAGCAGCCAGGAGGGGGGGAGCAATCAGCCCCAGCATTTT; cdr3_aa: CASSQEGGSNQPQHF
j_call: TRBJ2-2; clone_size: .; v_call: TRBV5-1; d_call: TRBD2; cdr3_nt: TGCGCCAGCAGCTTCTCCGGCGGGGGAGTGGTCCGCACCGGGGAGCTGTTTTTT; cdr3_aa: CASSFSGGGVVRTGELFF
j_call: TRBJ2-3; clone_size: .; v_call: TRBV7-3; d_call: .; cdr3_nt: TGTGCCAGCAGCTCGGCACACACAGATACGCAGTATTTT; cdr3_aa: CASSSAHTDTQYF
j_call: TRBJ1-3; clone_size: .; v_call: TRBV10-3; d_call: .; cdr3_nt: TGTGCCATCAGTGGGACAGAAAGAGGTGGGGGAAACACCATATATTTT; cdr3_aa: CAISGTERGGGNTIYF
j_call: TRBJ1-3; clone_size: .; v_call: TRBV19; d_call: .; cdr3_nt: TGTGCCAGTAGTATGGGATCGGGTAGCGGATCCTCTGGAAACACCATATATTTT; cdr3_aa: CASSMGSGSGSSGNTIYF
j_call: TRBJ1-6; clone_size: once; v_call: TRBV9; d_call: .; cdr3_nt: TGTGCCAGCAGCGTCGGGAGGGATATTCCCAATTCACCCCTCCACTTT; cdr3_aa: CASSVGRDIPNSPLHF
j_call: TRBJ2-7; clone_size: .; v_call: TRBV7-3; d_call: TRBD1; cdr3_nt: TGTGCCAGCAGCTTGGGTGCAGGGGGAAGCTACGAGCAGTACTTC; cdr3_aa: CASSLGAGGSYEQYF
j_call: TRBJ1-3; clone_size: .; v_call: TRBV9; d_call: .; cdr3_nt: TGTGCCAGCAGCGTTGATGGAAACACCATATATTTT; cdr3_aa: CASSVDGNTIYF
j_call: TRBJ2-1; clone_size: .; v_call: TRBV7-9; d_call: .; cdr3_nt: TGTGCCAGCCGGGGGAGCTCCTACAATGAGCAGTTCTTC; cdr3_aa: CASRGSSYNEQFF
j_call: TRBJ2-7; clone_size: .; v_call: TRBV2; d_call: .; cdr3_nt: TGTGCCAGCAACCAGGTCTCCTACGAGCAGTACTTC; cdr3_aa: CASNQVSYEQYF
j_call: TRBJ2-2; clone_size: .; v_call: TRBV5-5; d_call: TRBD2; cdr3_nt: TGTGCCAGCAGCTTGTCAGGCTACCGCGGGAGATACGGCACCGGGGAGCTGTTTTTT; cdr3_aa: CASSLSGYRGRYGTGELFF
j_call: TRBJ1-1; clone_size: .; v_call: TRBV21-1; d_call: .; cdr3_nt: TGTGCCAGCAGCAAAGCGGGGGGAACTGAAGCTTTCTTT; cdr3_aa: CASSKAGGTEAFF
j_call: TRBJ2-5; clone_size: .; v_call: TRBV5-1; d_call: TRBD2; cdr3_nt: TGCGCCAGCAGGGCCGGTGGGACTAGCGGGAGAAGTGGAGAGACCCAGTACTTC; cdr3_aa: CASRAGGTSGRSGETQYF
j_call: TRBJ2-7; clone_size: .; v_call: TRBV7-9; d_call: TRBD2; cdr3_nt: TGTGCCAGCAGCTTAGGGGGGAGGGTCCACGAGCAGTACTTC; cdr3_aa: CASSLGGRVHEQYF
j_call: TRBJ2-1; clone_size: .; v_call: TRBV29-1; d_call: TRBD2; cdr3_nt: TGCAGCGTTGGGTCTAGCGGGTGGGGTGAGCAGTTCTTC; cdr3_aa: CSVGSSGWGEQFF
j_call: TRBJ1-1; clone_size: .; v_call: TRBV7-2; d_call: .; cdr3_nt: TGTGCCAGCAGCTCCACACTGAACACTGAAGCTTTCTTT; cdr3_aa: CASSSTLNTEAFF
j_call: TRBJ2-7; clone_size: .; v_call: TRBV4-1; d_call: .; cdr3_nt: TGCGCCAGCAGCCAAGGAAGGGGGGGAAGCTCCTACGAGCAGTACTTC; cdr3_aa: CASSQGRGGSSYEQYF
j_call: TRBJ2-1; clone_size: .; v_call: TRBV5-6; d_call: .; cdr3_nt: TGTGCCAGCAGCCCCCGGCGGACACGTAATGAGCAGTTCTTC; cdr3_aa: CASSPRRTRNEQFF
j_call: TRBJ1-3; clone_size: .; v_call: TRBV30; d_call: .; cdr3_nt: TGTGCCTGGAGTAAGGAGGGAACCGTCTCTGGAAACACCATATATTTT; cdr3_aa: CAWSKEGTVSGNTIYF
j_call: TRBJ2-5; clone_size: once; v_call: TRBV7-2; d_call: TRBD1; cdr3_nt: TGTGCCAGCAGCTTGGTACACAGGGGGCGCCGAGAGACCCAGTACTTC; cdr3_aa: CASSLVHRGRRETQYF
j_call: TRBJ2-1; clone_size: .; v_call: TRBV7-3; d_call: .; cdr3_nt: TGTGCCAGCAGCTGGGAGGGGGCGGGTGAGCAGTTCTTC; cdr3_aa: CASSWEGAGEQFF
j_call: TRBJ1-5; clone_size: .; v_call: TRBV27; d_call: .; cdr3_nt: TGTGCCAGCAGTTTATCTGGTGGGACCGGGAAGCGCAATCAGCCCCAGCATTTT; cdr3_aa: CASSLSGGTGKRNQPQHF
j_call: TRBJ1-1; clone_size: .; v_call: TRBV30; d_call: .; cdr3_nt: TGTGCCTGGAGTGGGAGACGGGTGGCCACTGAAGCTTTCTTT; cdr3_aa: CAWSGRRVATEAFF
j_call: TRBJ1-2; clone_size: .; v_call: TRBV6-5; d_call: .; cdr3_nt: TGTGCCAGCAGCCCAGACCTGAGGGGCAGCTATGGCTACACCTTC; cdr3_aa: CASSPDLRGSYGYTF
j_call: TRBJ2-1; clone_size: .; v_call: TRBV3-1/TRBV3-2; d_call: .; cdr3_nt: TGTGCCAGCAGCCTTTTTGGGGGTGAGCAGTTCTTC; cdr3_aa: CASSLFGGEQFF
j_call: TRBJ1-3; clone_size: .; v_call: TRBV7-2; d_call: TRBD1; cdr3_nt: TGTGCCAGCAGCACCACAGGGGTGAGGAACACCATATATTTT; cdr3_aa: CASSTTGVRNTIYF
j_call: TRBJ2-7; clone_size: .; v_call: TRBV5-1; d_call: .; cdr3_nt: TGCGCCAGCAGCCCGGACCGGGGCCCCTACGAGCAGTACTTC; cdr3_aa: CASSPDRGPYEQYF
j_call: TRBJ1-1; clone_size: .; v_call: TRBV27; d_call: .; cdr3_nt: TGTGCCAGCAGTTTGGGACAGAACACTGAAGCTTTCTTT; cdr3_aa: CASSLGQNTEAFF
j_call: TRBJ1-5; clone_size: .; v_call: TRBV27; d_call: TRBD1; cdr3_nt: TGTGCCAGCAGTCGACAGGGGAGGCGCAATCAGCCCCAGCATTTT; cdr3_aa: CASSRQGRRNQPQHF
j_call: TRBJ2-1; clone_size: .; v_call: TRBV15; d_call: .; cdr3_nt: TGTGCCACCAGCAGAGATAAGGCGGGGAGCTCCTACAATGAGCAGTTCTTC; cdr3_aa: CATSRDKAGSSYNEQFF
j_call: TRBJ2-6; clone_size: .; v_call: TRBV6-5; d_call: .; cdr3_nt: TGTGCCAGCAGTTCCAGGGGTAATGGGGCCAACGTCCTGACTTTC; cdr3_aa: CASSSRGNGANVLTF
j_call: TRBJ2-1; clone_size: .; v_call: TRBV19; d_call: TRBD2; cdr3_nt: TGTGCCAGTAGTCCCCGACTAGCGGGGTTTTACAATGAGCAGTTCTTC; cdr3_aa: CASSPRLAGFYNEQFF
j_call: TRBJ1-6; clone_size: .; v_call: TRBV6-5; d_call: TRBD1; cdr3_nt: TGTGCCAGCAGCCCGGACAGGGGAAATTCACCCCTCCACTTT; cdr3_aa: CASSPDRGNSPLHF
j_call: TRBJ1-1; clone_size: few; v_call: TRBV19; d_call: .; cdr3_nt: TGTGCCAGCAAACTCGAGGAGCAAGTTAACACTGAAGCTTTCTTT; cdr3_aa: CASKLEEQVNTEAFF
j_call: TRBJ1-1; clone_size: .; v_call: TRBV2; d_call: .; cdr3_nt: TGTGCCAGCAGTCCCGGGAGAGGGGTTATTGAAGCTTTCTTT; cdr3_aa: CASSPGRGVIEAFF
j_call: TRBJ2-7; clone_size: .; v_call: TRBV9; d_call: .; cdr3_nt: TGTGCCAGCAGCCAGGGACTCCTTAATCGGGAGCAGTACTTC; cdr3_aa: CASSQGLLNREQYF